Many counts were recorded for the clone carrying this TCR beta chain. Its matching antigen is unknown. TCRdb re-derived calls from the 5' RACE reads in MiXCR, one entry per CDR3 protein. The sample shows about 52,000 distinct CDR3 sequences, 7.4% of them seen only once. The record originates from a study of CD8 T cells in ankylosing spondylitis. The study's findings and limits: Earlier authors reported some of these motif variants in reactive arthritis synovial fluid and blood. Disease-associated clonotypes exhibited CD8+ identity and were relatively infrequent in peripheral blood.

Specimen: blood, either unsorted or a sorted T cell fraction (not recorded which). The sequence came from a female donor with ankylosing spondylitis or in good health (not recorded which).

The CDR3 region is CSARDLEKEATNEKLFF. The CDR3 coding sequence is TGCAGTGCTAGAGATCTGGAGAAGGAGGCGACTAATGAAAAACTGTTTTTT. V usage is TRBV20-1 and J usage is TRBJ1-4; D not certain. V was cut by 0 bases and J by 2 bases, with 16 bases left in between. Germline CDR1 is DFQATT and CDR2 is SNEGSKA (reference sequence). This CDR3 region has 17 residues.